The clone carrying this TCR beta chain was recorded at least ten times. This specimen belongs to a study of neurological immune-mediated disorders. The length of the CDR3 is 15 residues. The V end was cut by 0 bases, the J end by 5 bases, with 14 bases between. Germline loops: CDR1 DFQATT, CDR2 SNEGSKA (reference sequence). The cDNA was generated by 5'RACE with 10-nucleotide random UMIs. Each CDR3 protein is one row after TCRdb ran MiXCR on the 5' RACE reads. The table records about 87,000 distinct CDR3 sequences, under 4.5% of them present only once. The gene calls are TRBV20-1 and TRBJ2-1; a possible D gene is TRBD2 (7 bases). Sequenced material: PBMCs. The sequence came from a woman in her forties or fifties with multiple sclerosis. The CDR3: CSARDAGGLNNEQFF. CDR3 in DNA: TGCAGTGCTAGAGATGCCGGGGGGCTCAACAATGAGCAGTTCTTC.